Here is one T cell receptor (beta chain) with its context. Produced via immunoSEQ multiplex PCR; TCRdb's table is partial and in-frame only. The sample has approximately 74,000 clones, 75% to 95% seen once. The data were taken from a study of OX40 agonist ivuxolimab in advanced cancers. There are 17 residues in the CDR3. Germline CDR1 MNHNS, CDR2 SASEGT. Germline trimming cut 1 base from V and 8 bases from J; bases unmatched to any gene: 12. This chain joins TRBV6-1 and TRBJ1-4; 8 bases are shared with TRBD1. The origin of this receptor is an adult with an advanced solid tumor such as melanoma, head and neck, liver or kidney cancer. The sequences come from CD4+ or CD8+ T cells sorted from blood, collected in a trial of the OX40 agonist ivuxolimab. CDR3 amino acids: CASSEVGQGVVSEKLFF. CDR3 nucleotide sequence: TGTGCCAGCAGTGAAGTAGGACAGGGAGTGGTGTCGGAAAAACTGTTTTTT.